This TCR beta chain comes out of a study of CD8 T cells in Susac syndrome. Findings of the study overall: As the study acknowledged, the number of individuals in its TCR sequencing and HLA analysis was relatively small.

Per the germline V gene, CDR1 is DFQATT and CDR2 is SNEGSKA (reference sequence). The CDR3 totals 14 residues. V gave up 3 bases and J gave up 3 bases, with 12 bases separating them. About this clonotype: Its antigen is still unknown.

Reverse transcription of roughly 0.5 to 1 ug RNA was carried out with random hexamers. An immunoSEQ multiplex PCR generated amplified TCR beta CDR3 products spanning 54 Vbeta and 13 Jbeta. TCRdb reprocessed the immunoSEQ multiplex PCR reads with MiXCR, giving one entry per CDR3 protein. The sample consists of 120,000 to 150,000 distinct CDR3 sequences, roughly 94% of them appearing once. Healthy donors formed controls matched for age and sex. This TCR was recovered from a human donor in good health. Sequencing was performed on CD4+ T cells from PBMCs. J is TRBJ2-4 and V is TRBV20-1, with D possibly TRBD2 on 6 matching bases. The DNA of the CDR3 is TGCAGTGCTAGGGGGGGTCTAAACAAAAACATTCAGTACTTC. It codes for CSARGGLNKNIQYF.